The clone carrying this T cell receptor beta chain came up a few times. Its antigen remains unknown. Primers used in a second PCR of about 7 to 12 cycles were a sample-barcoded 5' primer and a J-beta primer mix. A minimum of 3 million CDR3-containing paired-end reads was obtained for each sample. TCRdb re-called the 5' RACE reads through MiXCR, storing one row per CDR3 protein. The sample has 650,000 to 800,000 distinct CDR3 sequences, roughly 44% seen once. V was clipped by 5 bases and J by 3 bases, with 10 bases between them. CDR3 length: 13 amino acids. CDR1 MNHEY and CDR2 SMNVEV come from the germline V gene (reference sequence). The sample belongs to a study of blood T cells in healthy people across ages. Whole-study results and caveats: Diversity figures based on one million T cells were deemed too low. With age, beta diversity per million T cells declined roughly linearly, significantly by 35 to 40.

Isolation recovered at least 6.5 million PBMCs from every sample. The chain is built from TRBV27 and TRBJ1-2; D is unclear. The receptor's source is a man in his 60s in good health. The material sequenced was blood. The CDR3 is CASSESVYYGYTF. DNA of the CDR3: TGTGCCAGCAGTGAGTCAGTGTACTATGGCTACACCTTC.